A single T cell receptor beta chain is shown here with its context. Its antigen is unknown. The record originates from a study of radiation and T cells in renal cell carcinoma. Study-wide findings and caveats: In blood, top tumor clones expanded by 2 weeks, shrinking by 4.

Assay used: immunoSEQ multiplex PCR; TCRdb lists only in-frame clones, some missing. The table has around 19,000 clones, under 55% seen once. Treatment indicated: 15 Gy SBRT to primary tumor, nephrectomy 4 weeks later. The patient's renal cell carcinoma had clear cell pathology. The sequence came from a man over 45 with renal cell carcinoma. Sequences were derived from tumor tissue, sampled from a patient whose treatment included radiotherapy and nephrectomy.

The CDR3 DNA reads as TGTGCCAGCAGCTCACAAGAGAACACTGAAGCTTTCTTT. Translation gives CASSSQENTEAFF. This sequence joins TRBV7-9 and TRBJ1-1; D unresolved. This CDR3 is built from 13 residues. Germline assignment: CDR1 SEHNR and CDR2 FQNEAQ (reference sequence). V was pared by 4 bases and J by 1 base, with 7 bases between.